The 9 T cell receptor beta chains presented below share a single source sample, sequenced in a study of CD8 T cells in ankylosing spondylitis. Points from the study as a whole: A motif in TCR beta, a set of under ten highly homologous variants, appeared characteristic of ankylosing spondylitis blood.

No antigens are known for them. In TCRdb, the 5' RACE reads were re-called with MiXCR into one record per CDR3 protein. The table lists 700,000 to 1,000,000 distinct CDR3 sequences, about 12% of them singletons. The sequencing sample was made of blood, either unsorted or a sorted T cell fraction (not recorded which). These receptors all stem from a male donor with ankylosing spondylitis.

The gene calls are TRBV20-1 and TRBJ2-7; D is uncertain. The V end lost 2 bases, the J end lost 0 bases, and 11 bases lay between the germline ends. The germline V gene encodes CDR1 DFQATT and CDR2 SNEGSKA (reference sequence). The CDR3 extends over 14 amino acids. CDR3 loop: CSARPPDGSYEQYF. The CDR3 bases are TGCAGTGCTAGACCGCCCGACGGCTCCTACGAGCAGTACTTC.

A few counts support this clonotype. The V call is TRBV7-9, the J call TRBJ2-2; D could derive from TRBD1 or TRBD2 (5 bases each). This CDR3 spans 15 amino acids. Trimming left V 5 bases short and J 5 bases short, with 15 bases between. Germline V CDR1 and CDR2: SEHNR, FQNEAQ (reference sequence). CDR3 sequence: CASSPRDPGTGELFF. The DNA of the CDR3 is TGTGCCAGCAGCCCAAGGGACCCCGGTACCGGGGAGCTGTTTTTT. Looking up the rest from reference TRBV7-9 and TRBJ2-2 gives the full variable domain: DTGVSQNPRHKITKRGQNVTFRCDPISEHNRLYWYRQTLGQGPEFLTYFQNEAQLEKSRLLSDRFSAERPKGSFSTLEIQRTEQGDSAMYLCASSPRDPGTGELFFGEGSRLTVL.

This clonotype has just a few counts. V usage is TRBV27 and J usage is TRBJ2-3; tentatively, D is TRBD2 (6 bases). CDR3 length equals 13 residues. Trimming removed 2 bases from V and 8 bases from J, with 11 bases in between. The germline gives CDR1 MNHEY, CDR2 SMNVEV (reference sequence). The CDR3 coding sequence is TGTGCCAGCAGTTTACTAGCGAGGGCTACGCAGTATTTT. Its translation: CASSLLARATQYF.

In its sample, this clonotype was seen many times. The gene calls are TRBV29-1 and TRBJ1-1; a weak D match, TRBD1 (6 bases). Germline assignment: CDR1 SQVTM and CDR2 ANQGSEA. This CDR3 comprises 14 residues. V gave up 6 bases and J gave up 1 base, with 15 bases separating them. DNA of the CDR3: TGCAGCGTGGAGGGGGGATTGGGGAACACTGAAGCTTTCTTT. Protein product: CSVEGGLGNTEAFF.

The chain joins TRBV20-1 to TRBJ2-1, with 8 positions matching TRBD2. CDR3 length: 16 residues. Germline CDR1 is DFQATT and CDR2 is SNEGSKA (reference sequence). V trimming: 5 bases; J trimming: 0 bases; junction bases outside the gene matches: 9. For the CDR3, the DNA is TGCAGTGCTGCCCTCAGCGGGGGCAGCTCCTACAATGAGCAGTTCTTC. As protein: CSAALSGGSSYNEQFF.

This clonotype has at least ten counts. The rearrangement joins TRBV7-2 to TRBJ2-3, with 10 bases matching TRBD2. Germline CDR1 SGHTA, CDR2 FQGNSA. V trimming: 5 bases; J trimming: 8 bases; junction bases outside the gene matches: 13. This CDR3 has 16 residues. The CDR3 protein is CASSPRLAGIPGTQYF. The CDR3 bases are TGTGCCAGCAGCCCTAGACTAGCGGGTATTCCGGGTACGCAGTATTTT.

The V and J genes are TRBV10-2 and TRBJ2-7, with 7 bases matching TRBD1. There are 14 residues in the CDR3. With V trimmed by 2 bases and J by 0 bases, 1 base remained unmatched. The germline V gene has CDR1 WSHSY and CDR2 SAAADI. DNA for the CDR3: TGCGCCAGCAGTGAGGGACAGGCCTCCTACGAGCAGTACTTC. This sequence encodes CASSEGQASYEQYF.

The table lists this clonotype with many counts. J is TRBJ1-4 and V is TRBV20-1, with a tentative D call TRBD1 (5 bases). The CDR3 runs to 14 residues. CDR1 and CDR2 from the germline V gene are DFQATT and SNEGSKA (reference sequence). Trimming cost V 3 bases and J 8 bases, with 16 bases left between them. CDR3 coding DNA: TGCAGTGCTAGGGCCGGGGCCCTGGGAGAAAAACTGTTTTTT. It is translated as CSARAGALGEKLFF.

In this sample, this clonotype turned up many times. The chain employs TRBV29-1 and TRBJ2-7, with TRBD2 as a possible D gene (6 bases). Trimming left V 3 bases short and J 0 bases short, with 18 bases between. The germline V gene encodes CDR1 SQVTM and CDR2 ANQGSEA. The CDR3 sequence is 16 residues long. Here the CDR3 DNA reads TGCAGCGTTGAGATCATTAGGGACTCAGGCTCCTACGAGCAGTACTTC. Amino acids: CSVEIIRDSGSYEQYF.